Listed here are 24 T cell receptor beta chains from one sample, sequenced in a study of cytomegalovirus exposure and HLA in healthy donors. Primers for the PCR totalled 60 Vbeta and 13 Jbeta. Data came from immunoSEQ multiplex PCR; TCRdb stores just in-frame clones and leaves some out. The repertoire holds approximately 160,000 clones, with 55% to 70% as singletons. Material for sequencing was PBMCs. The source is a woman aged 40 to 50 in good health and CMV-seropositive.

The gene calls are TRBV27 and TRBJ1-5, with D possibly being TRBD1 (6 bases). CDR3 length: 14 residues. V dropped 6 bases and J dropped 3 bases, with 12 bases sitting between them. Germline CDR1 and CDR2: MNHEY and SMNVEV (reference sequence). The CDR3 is CASSYTGINQPQHF. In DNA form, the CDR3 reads TGTGCCAGCAGCTATACAGGGATCAATCAGCCCCAGCATTTT.

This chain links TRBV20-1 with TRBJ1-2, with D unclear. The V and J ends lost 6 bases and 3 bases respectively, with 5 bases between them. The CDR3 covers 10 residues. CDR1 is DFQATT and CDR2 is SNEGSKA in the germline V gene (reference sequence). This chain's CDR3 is CSARDYGYTF. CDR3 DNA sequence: TGCAGTGCCCGAGACTATGGCTACACCTTC.

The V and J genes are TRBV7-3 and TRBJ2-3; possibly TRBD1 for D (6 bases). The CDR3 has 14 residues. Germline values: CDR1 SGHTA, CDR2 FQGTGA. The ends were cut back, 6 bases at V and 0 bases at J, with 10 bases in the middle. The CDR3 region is CASRHGQSTDTQYF. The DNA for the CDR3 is TGTGCCAGCAGACACGGACAGAGCACAGATACGCAGTATTTT. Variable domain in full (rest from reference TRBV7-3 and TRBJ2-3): GAGVSQTPSNKVTEKGKYVELRCDPISGHTALYWYRQSLGQGPEFLIYFQGTGAADDSGLPNDRFFAVRPEGSVSTLKIQRTERGDSAVYLCASRHGQSTDTQYFGPGTRLTVL.

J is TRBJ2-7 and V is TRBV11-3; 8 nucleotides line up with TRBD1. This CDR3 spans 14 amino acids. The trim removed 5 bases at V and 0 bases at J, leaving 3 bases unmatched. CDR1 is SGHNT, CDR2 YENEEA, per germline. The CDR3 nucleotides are TGTGCCAGCAGCCCAGGGGGCAGCTCCTACGAGCAGTACTTC. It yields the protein CASSPGGSSYEQYF.

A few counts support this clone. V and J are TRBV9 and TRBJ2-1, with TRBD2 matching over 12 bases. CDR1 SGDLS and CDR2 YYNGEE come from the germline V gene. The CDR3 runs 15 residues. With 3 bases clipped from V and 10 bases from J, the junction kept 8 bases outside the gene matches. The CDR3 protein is CASSGSSGRAGEQFF. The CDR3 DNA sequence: TGTGCCAGCAGCGGTTCTAGCGGGAGGGCCGGAGAGCAGTTCTTC.

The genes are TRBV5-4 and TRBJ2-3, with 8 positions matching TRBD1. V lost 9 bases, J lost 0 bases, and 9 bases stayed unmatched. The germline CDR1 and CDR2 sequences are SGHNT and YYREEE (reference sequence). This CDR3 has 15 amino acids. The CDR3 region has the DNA TGTGCCACTCTCCAGGGGGCGCTGAGCACAGATACGCAGTATTTT. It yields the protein CATLQGALSTDTQYF.

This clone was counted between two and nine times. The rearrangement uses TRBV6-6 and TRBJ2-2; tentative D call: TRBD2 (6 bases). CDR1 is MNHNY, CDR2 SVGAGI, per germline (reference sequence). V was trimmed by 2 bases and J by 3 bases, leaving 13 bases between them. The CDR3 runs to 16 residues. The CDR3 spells CASSYTERAYTGELFF. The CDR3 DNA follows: TGTGCCAGCAGTTACACGGAGCGGGCGTACACCGGGGAGCTGTTTTTT.

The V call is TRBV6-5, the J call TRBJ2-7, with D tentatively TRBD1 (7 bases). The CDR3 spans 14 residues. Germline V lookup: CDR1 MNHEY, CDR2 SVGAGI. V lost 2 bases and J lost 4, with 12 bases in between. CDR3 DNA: TGTGCCAGCAGTTACAGGACAGGAGGGTACGAGCAGTACTTC. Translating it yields CASSYRTGGYEQYF.

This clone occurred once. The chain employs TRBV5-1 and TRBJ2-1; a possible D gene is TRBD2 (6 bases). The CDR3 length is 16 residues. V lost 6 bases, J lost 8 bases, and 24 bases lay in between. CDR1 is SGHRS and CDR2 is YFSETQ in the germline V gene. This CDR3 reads CASTSGWGERGDEQFF. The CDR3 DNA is TGCGCCAGCACCTCCGGCTGGGGGGAAAGGGGCGATGAGCAGTTCTTC. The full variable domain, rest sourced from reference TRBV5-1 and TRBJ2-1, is KAGVTQTPRYLIKTRGQQVTLSCSPISGHRSVSWYQQTPGQGLQFLFEYFSETQRNKGNFPGRFSGRQFSNSRSEMNVSTLELGDSALYLCASTSGWGERGDEQFFGPGTRLTVL.

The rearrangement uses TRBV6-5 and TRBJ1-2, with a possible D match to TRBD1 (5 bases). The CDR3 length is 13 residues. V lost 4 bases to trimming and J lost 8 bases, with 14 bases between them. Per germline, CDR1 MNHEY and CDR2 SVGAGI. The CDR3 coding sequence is TGTGCCAGCAGTTTGAGAGGGACTCGAGGCTACACCTTC. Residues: CASSLRGTRGYTF.

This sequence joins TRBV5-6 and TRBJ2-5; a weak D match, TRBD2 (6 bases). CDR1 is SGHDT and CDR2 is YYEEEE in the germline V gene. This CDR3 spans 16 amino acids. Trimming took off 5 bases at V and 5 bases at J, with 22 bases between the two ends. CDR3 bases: TGTGCCAGCAGTACTCGGTGGTCGGCGGGGTGGGAGACCCAGTACTTC. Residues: CASSTRWSAGWETQYF.

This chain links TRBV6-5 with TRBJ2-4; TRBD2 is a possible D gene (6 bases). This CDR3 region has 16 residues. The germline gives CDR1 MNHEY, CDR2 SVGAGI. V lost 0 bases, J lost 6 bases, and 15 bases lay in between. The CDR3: CASSYSYGSGSNIQYF. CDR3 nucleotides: TGTGCCAGCAGTTACTCTTACGGGAGCGGGTCAAACATTCAGTACTTC.

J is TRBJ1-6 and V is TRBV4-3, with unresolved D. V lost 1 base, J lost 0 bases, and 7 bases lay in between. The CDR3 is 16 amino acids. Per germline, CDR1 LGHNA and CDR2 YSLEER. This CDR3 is CASSQGTSSYNSPLHF. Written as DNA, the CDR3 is TGCGCCAGCAGCCAAGGTACAAGCTCCTATAATTCACCCCTCCACTTT.

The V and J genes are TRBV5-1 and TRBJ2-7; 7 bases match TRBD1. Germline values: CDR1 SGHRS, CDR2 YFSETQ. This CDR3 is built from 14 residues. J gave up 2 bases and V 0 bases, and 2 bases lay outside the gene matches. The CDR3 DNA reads TGCGCCAGCAGCTTGGGAGGACAGGCCTACGAGCAGTACTTC. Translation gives CASSLGGQAYEQYF.

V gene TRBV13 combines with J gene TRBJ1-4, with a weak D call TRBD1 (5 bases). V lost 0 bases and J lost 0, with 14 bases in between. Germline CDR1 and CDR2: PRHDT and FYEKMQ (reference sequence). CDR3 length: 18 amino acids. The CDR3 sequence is CASSLGPLGQATNEKLFF. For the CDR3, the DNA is TGTGCCAGCAGCTTAGGCCCCTTGGGGCAGGCAACTAATGAAAAACTGTTTTTT.

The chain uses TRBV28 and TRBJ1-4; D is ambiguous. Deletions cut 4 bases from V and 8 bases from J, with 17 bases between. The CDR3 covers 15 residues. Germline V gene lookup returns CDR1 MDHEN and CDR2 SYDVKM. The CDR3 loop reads CASSSSGLGNEKLFF. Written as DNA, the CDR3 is TGTGCCAGCAGTTCGTCCGGACTAGGGAACGAAAAACTGTTTTTT. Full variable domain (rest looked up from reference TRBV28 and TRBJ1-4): DVKVTQSSRYLVKRTGEKVFLECVQDMDHENMFWYRQDPGLGLRLIYFSYDVKMKEKGDIPEGYSVSREKKERFSLILESASTNQTSMYLCASSSSGLGNEKLFFGSGTQLSVL.

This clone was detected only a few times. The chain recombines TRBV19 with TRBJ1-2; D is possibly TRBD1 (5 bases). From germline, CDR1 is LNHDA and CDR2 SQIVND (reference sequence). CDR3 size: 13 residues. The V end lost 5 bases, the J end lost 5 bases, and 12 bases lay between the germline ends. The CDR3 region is CASSFYQGYGYTF. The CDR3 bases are TGTGCCAGTAGTTTTTACCAGGGATATGGCTACACCTTC.

The CDR3: CASSFFVGGPGDTQYF. The CDR3 DNA reads TGTGCCAGCAGCTTTTTTGTAGGGGGCCCGGGAGATACGCAGTATTTT. The V and J genes are TRBV11-2 and TRBJ2-3; TRBD1 matches at 7 bases. The germline V gene encodes CDR1 SGHAT and CDR2 FQNNGV. The CDR3 is made up of 16 amino acids. The V segment lost 3 bases and the J segment 5 bases; nucleotides outside the gene matches: 11.

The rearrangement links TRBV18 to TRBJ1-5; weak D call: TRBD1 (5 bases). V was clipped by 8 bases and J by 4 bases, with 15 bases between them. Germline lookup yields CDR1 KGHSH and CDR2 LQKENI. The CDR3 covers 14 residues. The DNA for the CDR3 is TGTGCCAGCGCAAGTGGGAGGGGTAATCAGCCCCAGCATTTT. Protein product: CASASGRGNQPQHF. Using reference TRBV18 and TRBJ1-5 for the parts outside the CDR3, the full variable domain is NAGVMQNPRHLVRRRGQEARLRCSPMKGHSHVYWYRQLPEEGLKFMVYLQKENIIDESGMPKERFSAEFPKEGPSILRIQQVVRGDSAAYFCASASGRGNQPQHFGDGTRLSIL.

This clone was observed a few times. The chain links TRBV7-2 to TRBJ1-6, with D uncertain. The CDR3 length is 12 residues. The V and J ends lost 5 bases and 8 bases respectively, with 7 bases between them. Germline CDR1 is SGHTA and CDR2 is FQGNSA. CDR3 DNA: TGTGCCAGCAGCGCGGATTATTCACCCCTCCACTTT. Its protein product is CASSADYSPLHF. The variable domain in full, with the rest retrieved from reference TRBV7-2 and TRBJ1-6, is GAGVSQSPSNKVTEKGKDVELRCDPISGHTALYWYRQSLGQGLEFLIYFQGNSAPDKSGLPSDRFSAERTGGSVSTLTIQRTQQEDSAVYLCASSADYSPLHFGNGTRLTVT.

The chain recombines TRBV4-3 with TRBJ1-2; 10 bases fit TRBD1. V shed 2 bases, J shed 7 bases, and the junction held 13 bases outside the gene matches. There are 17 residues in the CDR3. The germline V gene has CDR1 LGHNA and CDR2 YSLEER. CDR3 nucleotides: TGCGCCAGCAGCCAACCAGTCTCGAGACAGGGGGCTATTGGCTACACCTTC. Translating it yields CASSQPVSRQGAIGYTF.

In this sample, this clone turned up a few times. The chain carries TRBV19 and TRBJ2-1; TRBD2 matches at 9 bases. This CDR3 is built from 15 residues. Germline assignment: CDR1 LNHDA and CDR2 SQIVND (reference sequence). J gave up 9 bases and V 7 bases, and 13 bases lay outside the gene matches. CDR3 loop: CASKPERGAGGEQFF. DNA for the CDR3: TGTGCCAGTAAGCCAGAGCGGGGGGCGGGCGGTGAGCAGTTCTTC.

The CDR3 DNA reads TGTGCCAGCATCAGGGGACAGGAATATGAAAAACTGTTTTTT. This sequence encodes CASIRGQEYEKLFF. V and J are TRBV6-1 and TRBJ1-4; TRBD1 matches 8 bases. With V trimmed by 7 bases and J by 6 bases, 7 bases remained unmatched. The CDR3 has 14 amino acids. Germline CDR1 reads MNHNS; CDR2 reads SASEGT.

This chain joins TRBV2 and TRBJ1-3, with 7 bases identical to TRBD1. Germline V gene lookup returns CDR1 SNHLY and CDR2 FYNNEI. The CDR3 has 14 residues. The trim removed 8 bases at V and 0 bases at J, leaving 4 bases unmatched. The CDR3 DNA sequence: TGTGCCAGCTTCCGGGACAGCTCTGGAAACACCATATATTTT. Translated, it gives CASFRDSSGNTIYF.